This entry is about one T cell receptor (beta chain). The antigen is undetermined. This entry belongs to a study of cytomegalovirus exposure and HLA in healthy donors. Overall study results and limits: Follow-up analysis seemed to connect common viral pathogens with several of the most significant clusters identified.

The CDR3 totals 13 residues. V gave up 5 bases and J gave up 1 base, with 8 bases separating them. CDR1 and CDR2 (germline): SGHTA, FQGTGA. PCR was performed using 60 Vbeta and 13 Jbeta primers. Here immunoSEQ multiplex PCR was the method, and the copy in TCRdb shows in-frame clones only, minus some. Of 150,000 to 200,000 clones in the sample, approximately 81% are singletons; the top ten hold around 2.6%. The sequence was obtained from a female donor in good health and CMV-seronegative. Sample: PBMCs. The rearrangement joins TRBV7-3 to TRBJ1-1; D is unresolved. CDR3 nucleotide sequence: TGTGCCAGCAGCCTACGATGGAACACTGAAGCTTTCTTT. As protein: CASSLRWNTEAFF.